Following are 30 T cell receptor beta chains from one sample sequenced in a study of shared clonotypes between healthy human individuals. Sequencing used immunoSEQ multiplex PCR; TCRdb keeps in-frame clones, though not all of them. This table has 900,000 to 1,200,000 clones, approximately 78% appearing once. Sequenced input: memory CD4+ T cells from PBMCs. Subset meaning: CD45RA-negative fraction. Receptors were obtained from a man aged 18 to 30 in good health. Some clones in this sample may be carry-over from other donors' samples.

The rearrangement joins TRBV30 to TRBJ2-5, with 7 bases that match TRBD1. This CDR3 spans 11 amino acids. V gave up 5 bases and J gave up 14 bases; unmatched junction bases: 11. CDR1 is GTSNPN, CDR2 SVGIG, per germline (reference sequence). CDR3 sequence (DNA): TGTGCCTGGGGCACAATCCGGGACAGTTACTTC. This gives the protein CAWGTIRDSYF.

The genes are TRBV11-2 and TRBJ2-1, with TRBD2 identical over 7 bases. The germline V gene has CDR1 SGHAT and CDR2 FQNNGV. This CDR3 has 15 residues. Trimming at V came to 6 bases and at J to 7 bases, leaving 12 bases not matched to a gene. Written as DNA, the CDR3 is TGTGCCAGCAGGGGCGGGAGCTCCCTGAAAAATGAGCAGTTCTTC. It translates to CASRGGSSLKNEQFF. Using reference TRBV11-2 and TRBJ2-1 for the parts outside the CDR3, the full variable domain is EAGVAQSPRYKIIEKRQSVAFWCNPISGHATLYWYQQILGQGPKLLIQFQNNGVVDDSQLPKDRFSAERLKGVDSTLKIQPAKLEDSAVYLCASRGGSSLKNEQFFGPGTRLTVL.

In the case of this clone: The sample contains more than one DNA sequence encoding this CDR3. V gene TRBV5-1 combines with J gene TRBJ2-2; D gene unclear. CDR3 length: 15 residues. V shed 0 bases and J shed 0 bases, with 6 bases lying between them. The germline gives CDR1 SGHRS, CDR2 YFSETQ. CDR3 sequence reads: CASSLGSANTGELFF. In DNA form, the CDR3 reads TGCGCCAGCAGCTTGGGCAGCGCGAACACCGGGGAGCTGTTTTTT.

This rearrangement joins TRBV5-1 to TRBJ2-1; 8 nucleotides match TRBD1. Unmatched junction bases numbered 2, after V lost 0 bases and J lost 6 bases. Germline CDR1 reads SGHRS; CDR2 reads YFSETQ. The CDR3 runs to 14 residues. CDR3 sequence reads: CASSLGQGPNEQFF. The CDR3 bases are TGCGCCAGCAGCTTGGGACAGGGGCCCAATGAGCAGTTCTTC.

The CDR3 here is CASSLGITDRTGLYGYTF. In nucleotides, the CDR3 is TGCGCCAGCAGCTTGGGGATAACTGACCGGACAGGGCTCTATGGCTACACCTTC. The V and J genes are TRBV5-1 and TRBJ1-2; TRBD1 agrees at 8 bases. Per the germline V gene, CDR1 is SGHRS and CDR2 is YFSETQ. The CDR3 contains 18 residues. Trimming took 0 bases from V and 4 from J; bases not matched to a gene: 14.

This clone appeared once. It may be a read error: a sequence one base away is much more abundant. The sample carries other DNA sequences with the same CDR3. The gene calls are TRBV7-9 and TRBJ1-4; 9 nucleotides match TRBD1. Germline CDR1 and CDR2: SEHNR and FQNEAQ (reference sequence). CDR3 length equals 14 residues. J was trimmed by 5 bases and V by 5 bases; bases with no gene match: 3. Here the CDR3 DNA reads TGTGCCAGCAGCCCGACAGGGGGGAATGAAAAACTGTTTTTT. It translates to CASSPTGGNEKLFF. Using reference TRBV7-9 and TRBJ1-4 for the parts outside the CDR3, the full variable domain is DTGVSQNPRHKITKRGQNVTFRCDPISEHNRLYWYRQTLGQGPEFLTYFQNEAQLEKSRLLSDRFSAERPKGSFSTLEIQRTEQGDSAMYLCASSPTGGNEKLFFGSGTQLSVL.

The rearrangement joins TRBV11-3 to TRBJ2-7; D unclear. Trimming left V 2 bases short and J 2 bases short, with 10 bases between. Per germline, CDR1 SGHNT and CDR2 YENEEA. The CDR3 totals 14 residues. The CDR3 sequence is CASSLNWQTYEQYF. CDR3 DNA sequence: TGTGCCAGCAGCTTAAATTGGCAGACCTACGAGCAGTACTTC.

About this clone itself: This sample also contains other DNA sequences that code for the same CDR3. V usage is TRBV9 and J usage is TRBJ2-1, with D tentatively TRBD2 (6 bases). The V end was cut by 0 bases, the J end by 5 bases, with 9 bases between. This CDR3 spans 14 amino acids. The germline V gene encodes CDR1 SGDLS and CDR2 YYNGEE. CDR3 sequence (DNA): TGTGCCAGCAGCGTAGTCGGACTAAACAATGAGCAGTTCTTC. Residues: CASSVVGLNNEQFF.

The chain carries TRBV4-1 and TRBJ2-7, with 8 nucleotides matching TRBD1. V shed 5 bases, J shed 7 bases, and the junction held 13 bases outside the gene matches. This CDR3 is built from 15 residues. The germline CDR1 and CDR2 sequences are MGHRA and YSYEKL. CDR3 in amino acids: CASSIGGQGAREQYF. CDR3 nucleotide sequence: TGCGCCAGCAGCATCGGTGGACAGGGAGCGCGGGAGCAGTACTTC.

The chain has TRBV28 and TRBJ2-7, with 8 bases fitting TRBD1. J lost 0 bases, V lost 5 bases, and 9 bases had no gene match. CDR1 is MDHEN, CDR2 SYDVKM, per germline. This CDR3 has 16 residues. CDR3 loop: CASSGRGPSSSYEQYF. The DNA for the CDR3 is TGTGCCAGCAGTGGCAGGGGGCCATCAAGCTCCTACGAGCAGTACTTC.

A remark on this clone: A much more abundant neighbour one base away suggests this may be a read error. The chain's CDR3 is CASSLDRNTEAFF. The CDR3 region has the DNA TGTGCCAGCAGCCTGGACAGGAACACTGAAGCTTTCTTT. The chain recombines TRBV25-1 with TRBJ1-1, with a possible D match to TRBD1 (6 bases). This CDR3 comprises 13 residues. Germline lookup yields CDR1 MGHDK and CDR2 SYGVNS. The V end was cut by 6 bases, the J end by 1 base, with 9 bases between.

This chain uses TRBV5-5 with TRBJ2-3; 7 bases are a match to TRBD2. The CDR3 covers 15 residues. The V gene end was trimmed by 0 bases and the J gene end by 1 base; junction bases not matched to a gene: 2. CDR1 is SGHKS and CDR2 is YYEKEE in the germline V gene (reference sequence). The DNA for the CDR3 is TGTGCCAGCAGCTTGGAGCGGGGAGGCACAGATACGCAGTATTTT. Amino acid sequence: CASSLERGGTDTQYF.

Only one count was recorded for this clone. Other DNA sequences from this sample encode an identical CDR3 as well. The chain has TRBV27 and TRBJ2-5; unclear D gene. This CDR3 contains 11 residues. The germline V and J ends were trimmed by 2 bases and 5 bases, with 3 bases remaining between them. Germline-derived CDR1 and CDR2 are MNHEY and SMNVEV (reference sequence). CDR3 nucleotide sequence: TGTGCCAGCAGTTTAGGCGAGACCCAGTACTTC. Translated: CASSLGETQYF.

The chain employs TRBV7-2 and TRBJ2-4; 7 bases line up with TRBD1. The V gene end was trimmed by 0 bases and the J gene end by 0 bases; junction bases not matched to a gene: 11. The germline gives CDR1 SGHTA, CDR2 FQGNSA. This CDR3 has 19 residues. The CDR3 DNA reads TGTGCCAGCAGCTTAGCTGTGGTGGGACAGCGGCGAGCCAAAAACATTCAGTACTTC. Amino acid sequence: CASSLAVVGQRRAKNIQYF.

This clone was seen only once. This chain connects TRBV29-1 to TRBJ1-1; D perhaps matches TRBD1 (5 bases). CDR3 size: 10 residues. Deletions cut 7 bases from V and 7 bases from J, with 10 bases between. Germline CDR1 is SQVTM and CDR2 is ANQGSEA. The CDR3: CSAGTLEAFF. For the CDR3, the DNA is TGCAGCGCGGGGACCCTTGAAGCTTTCTTT. The variable domain in full, completed from reference TRBV29-1 and TRBJ1-1, reads SAVISQKPSRDICQRGTSLTIQCQVDSQVTMMFWYRQQPGQSLTLIATANQGSEATYESGFVIDKFPISRPNLTFSTLTVSNMSPEDSSIYLCSAGTLEAFFGQGTRLTVV.

The genes are TRBV4-1 and TRBJ1-1; D might be TRBD1 (6 bases). V lost 9 bases and J lost 1, with 15 bases in between. The CDR3 contains 14 residues. CDR1 and CDR2 from the germline V gene are MGHRA and YSYEKL. The CDR3 is CASRNRAKNTEAFF. The CDR3 region has the DNA TGCGCCAGTAGGAACAGGGCCAAGAACACTGAAGCTTTCTTT.

This chain uses TRBV19 with TRBJ2-1, with 10 bases lining up with TRBD1. The CDR3 sequence is 16 residues long. V lost 6 bases to trimming and J lost 3 bases; unmatched junction nucleotides: 8. Germline V lookup: CDR1 LNHDA, CDR2 SQIVND (reference sequence). The CDR3 region has the DNA TGTGCCAGTAGCCGCCGGACAGGGGGGAACTACAATGAGCAGTTCTTC. It is translated as CASSRRTGGNYNEQFF.

The chain joins TRBV6-6 to TRBJ2-7; D gene uncertain. The CDR3 sequence is 13 residues long. Germline lookup yields CDR1 MNHNY and CDR2 SVGAGI (reference sequence). With 7 bases removed from V and 4 bases from J, the gap between germline ends came to 14 bases. CDR3 bases: TGTGCCAGCACCCCGCCCGGACGTTACGAGCAGTACTTC. Translation gives CASTPPGRYEQYF.

The V gene is TRBV28, the J gene TRBJ1-4; possibly TRBD1 for D (6 bases). The germline V gene has CDR1 MDHEN and CDR2 SYDVKM. This CDR3 is 16 amino acids long. V was pared by 5 bases and J by 2 bases, with 15 bases between. CDR3 sequence (DNA): TGTGCCAGCAGTGCGTTTCAGGGGAGGACTAATGAAAAACTGTTTTTT. This sequence encodes CASSAFQGRTNEKLFF.

V is TRBV4-1 and J is TRBJ2-3; the D call may be TRBD1 or TRBD2 (5 bases each). The germline V and J ends were trimmed by 4 bases and 2 bases, with 13 bases remaining between them. CDR1 is MGHRA and CDR2 is YSYEKL in the germline V gene. The CDR3 sequence is 15 residues long. The CDR3 bases are TGCGCCAGCAGCCCCTCGGGACGGCTCACAGATACGCAGTATTTT. Translated: CASSPSGRLTDTQYF.

A few counts support this clone. V is TRBV5-1 and J is TRBJ1-1; D is unclear. Per germline, CDR1 SGHRS and CDR2 YFSETQ. There are 14 residues in the CDR3. Trimming removed 6 bases at V and 8 bases at J, with 20 bases between. CDR3 coding DNA: TGCGCCAGCATGATCGGCGGGAGAGAGGAAGAAGCTTTCTTT. It specifies CASMIGGREEEAFF.

The rearrangement links TRBV7-2 to TRBJ1-2; D unclear. Trimming pared 6 bases from V and 3 bases from J, leaving 11 bases between. The CDR3 loop spans 13 amino acids. The germline V gene has CDR1 SGHTA and CDR2 FQGNSA. The CDR3 DNA sequence: TGTGCCAGCAGGGTAGCGGATTACTATGGCTACACCTTC. This translates into CASRVADYYGYTF.

The rearrangement uses TRBV28 and TRBJ1-5, with D maybe TRBD1 (6 bases). V was trimmed by 6 bases and J by 3 bases, leaving 15 bases between them. Germline V gene sequence: CDR1 MDHEN, CDR2 SYDVKM. The CDR3 is 15 residues long. The CDR3 region has the DNA TGTGCCAGCAGCACAAAACAGGGTTACAATCAGCCCCAGCATTTT. This encodes CASSTKQGYNQPQHF. Together with reference TRBV28 and TRBJ1-5, the CDR3 gives the full variable domain: DVKVTQSSRYLVKRTGEKVFLECVQDMDHENMFWYRQDPGLGLRLIYFSYDVKMKEKGDIPEGYSVSREKKERFSLILESASTNQTSMYLCASSTKQGYNQPQHFGDGTRLSIL.

This clone was detected a few times. The rearrangement uses TRBV28 and TRBJ1-2; a possible D gene is TRBD1 (6 bases). Trimming stripped 2 bases from V and 3 bases from J, with 10 bases between. The V gene's germline CDR1 is MDHEN and CDR2 SYDVKM. The CDR3 consists of 14 residues. The DNA for the CDR3 is TGTGCCAGCAGTTTAATCGGGGGGCACTATGGCTACACCTTC. Translated, it gives CASSLIGGHYGYTF.

In regard to this clone: This may arise from a read error, as a much more abundant clone is one base away. Other DNA sequences within the sample encode an identical CDR3. The genes are TRBV11-3 and TRBJ2-3; the D is unclear. This CDR3 comprises 12 residues. The V gene lost 4 bases and the J gene lost 6 bases, with 8 bases spanning the gap. Germline CDR1 reads SGHNT; CDR2 reads YENEEA. CDR3 coding DNA: TGTGCCAGCAGCTCCCGCTGGGATACGCAGTATTTT. This translates into CASSSRWDTQYF.

The rearrangement links TRBV10-2 to TRBJ1-1, with D hard to call. Trimming removed 4 bases at V and 4 bases at J, with 4 bases between. The CDR3 has 11 amino acids. Germline CDR1 and CDR2: WSHSY and SAAADI. CDR3 residues: CASSAVTEAFF. The CDR3 nucleotides read TGCGCCAGCAGTGCCGTCACTGAAGCTTTCTTT.

This chain uses TRBV27 with TRBJ2-2; D possibly corresponds to TRBD1 (6 bases). Germline V gives CDR1 MNHEY, CDR2 SMNVEV (reference sequence). The CDR3 has 16 residues. V gave up 7 bases and J gave up 6 bases, with 21 bases separating them. This CDR3 is CASNPLGPGAAGELFF. DNA of the CDR3: TGTGCCAGCAACCCTCTGGGGCCAGGGGCGGCCGGGGAGCTGTTTTTT.

V and J are TRBV28 and TRBJ1-2, with D unresolved. The V end lost 7 bases, the J end lost 8 bases, and 17 bases lay between the germline ends. The germline V gene has CDR1 MDHEN and CDR2 SYDVKM. The CDR3 is 13 amino acids. The CDR3 loop is CASTLNRATGYTF. CDR3 in DNA: TGTGCCAGCACCCTAAACAGAGCGACAGGCTACACCTTC.

This clone was observed a handful of times. CDR3 DNA sequence: TGTGCCAGCAGCTTATACAACACTGAAGCTTTCTTT. Protein: CASSLYNTEAFF. The V gene is TRBV7-2, the J gene TRBJ1-1; D is uncertain. V lost 2 bases to trimming and J lost 2 bases, with 3 bases between them. This CDR3 has 12 residues. CDR1 and CDR2 from the germline V gene are SGHTA and FQGNSA.

The chain employs TRBV11-1 and TRBJ1-2, with D perhaps matching TRBD1 (6 bases). The CDR3 covers 16 residues. Germline assignment: CDR1 SGHAT and CDR2 FQDESV (reference sequence). V gave up 5 bases and J gave up 2 bases, with 18 bases separating them. The CDR3 sequence is CASSPRSLGANYGYTF. CDR3 in DNA: TGTGCCAGCAGCCCACGCTCCCTGGGGGCCAACTATGGCTACACCTTC.